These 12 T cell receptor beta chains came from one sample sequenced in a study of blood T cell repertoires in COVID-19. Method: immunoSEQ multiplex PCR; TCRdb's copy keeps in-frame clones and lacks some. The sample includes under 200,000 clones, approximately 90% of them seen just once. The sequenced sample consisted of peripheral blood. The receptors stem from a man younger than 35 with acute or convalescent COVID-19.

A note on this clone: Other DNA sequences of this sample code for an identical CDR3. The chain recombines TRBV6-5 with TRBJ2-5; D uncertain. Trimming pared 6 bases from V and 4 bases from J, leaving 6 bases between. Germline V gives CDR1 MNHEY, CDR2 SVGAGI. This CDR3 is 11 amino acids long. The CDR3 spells CASRSGETQYF. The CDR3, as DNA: TGTGCCAGCAGGTCAGGAGAGACCCAGTACTTC.

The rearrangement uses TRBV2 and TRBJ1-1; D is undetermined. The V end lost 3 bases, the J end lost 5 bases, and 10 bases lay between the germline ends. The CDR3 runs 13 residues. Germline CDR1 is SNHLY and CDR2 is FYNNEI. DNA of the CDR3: TGTGCCAGCAGTGATAACGGGTGGACTGAAGCTTTCTTT. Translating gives CASSDNGWTEAFF.

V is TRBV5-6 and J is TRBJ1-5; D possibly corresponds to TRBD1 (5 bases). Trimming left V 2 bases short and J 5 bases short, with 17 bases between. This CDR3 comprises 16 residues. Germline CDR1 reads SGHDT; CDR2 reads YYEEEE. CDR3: CASSFRRQGKDQPQHF. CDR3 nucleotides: TGTGCCAGCAGCTTTAGGCGGCAGGGTAAGGATCAGCCCCAGCATTTT.

The CDR3 DNA is TGTGCCAGTAGCCAAGGGACTTTAGGCTACACCTTC. Translating it yields CASSQGTLGYTF. The V and J genes are TRBV19 and TRBJ1-2, with D possibly TRBD1 on 5 matching bases. V lost 6 bases and J 8 bases, leaving 13 bases between the germline ends. This CDR3 has 12 residues. Germline V CDR1 and CDR2: LNHDA, SQIVND (reference sequence).

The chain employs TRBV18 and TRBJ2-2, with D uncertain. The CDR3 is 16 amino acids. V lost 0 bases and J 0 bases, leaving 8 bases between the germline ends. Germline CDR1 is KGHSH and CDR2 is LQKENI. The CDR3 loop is CASSPPAGPNTGELFF. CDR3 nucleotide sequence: TGTGCCAGCTCACCACCTGCAGGCCCGAACACCGGGGAGCTGTTTTTT.

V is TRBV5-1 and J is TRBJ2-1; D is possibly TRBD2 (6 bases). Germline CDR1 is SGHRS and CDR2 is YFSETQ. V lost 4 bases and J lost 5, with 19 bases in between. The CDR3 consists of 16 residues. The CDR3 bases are TGCGCCAGCAGCCTGCGGGATCTCTTGGGCCACAATGAGCAGTTCTTC. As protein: CASSLRDLLGHNEQFF.

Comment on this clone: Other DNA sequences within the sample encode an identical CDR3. The CDR3 sequence is CASSRGRGNTEAFF. As DNA, the CDR3 is TGTGCCAGCAGCCGCGGGAGGGGCAACACTGAAGCTTTCTTT. The gene calls are TRBV11-2 and TRBJ1-1; D is perhaps TRBD1 (5 bases). The V end was cut by 5 bases, the J end by 2 bases, with 12 bases between. In germline, CDR1 is SGHAT, CDR2 FQNNGV. The CDR3 is 14 amino acids.

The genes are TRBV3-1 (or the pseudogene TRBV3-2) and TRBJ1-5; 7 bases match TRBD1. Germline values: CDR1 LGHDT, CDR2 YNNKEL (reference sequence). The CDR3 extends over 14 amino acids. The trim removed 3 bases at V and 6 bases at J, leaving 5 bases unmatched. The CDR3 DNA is TGTGCCAGCAGCCACGGACAGGCTGGTCAGCCCCAGCATTTT. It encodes CASSHGQAGQPQHF.

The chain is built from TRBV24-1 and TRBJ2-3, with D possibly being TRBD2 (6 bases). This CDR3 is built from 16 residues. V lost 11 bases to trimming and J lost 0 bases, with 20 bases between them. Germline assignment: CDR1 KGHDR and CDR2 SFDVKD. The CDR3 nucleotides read TGTGCCATCAGAACAAGGGGACTCACTAGCACAGATACGCAGTATTTT. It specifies CAIRTRGLTSTDTQYF.

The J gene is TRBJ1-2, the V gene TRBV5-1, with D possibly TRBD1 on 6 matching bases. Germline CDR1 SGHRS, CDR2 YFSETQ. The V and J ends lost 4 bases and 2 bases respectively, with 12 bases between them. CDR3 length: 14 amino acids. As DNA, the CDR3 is TGCGCCAGCAGCCCGACACAGGGAAACTATGGCTACACCTTC. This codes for CASSPTQGNYGYTF.

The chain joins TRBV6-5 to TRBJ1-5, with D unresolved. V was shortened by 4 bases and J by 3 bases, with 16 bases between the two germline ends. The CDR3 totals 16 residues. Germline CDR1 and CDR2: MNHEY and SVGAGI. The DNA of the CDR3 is TGTGCCAGCAGTTCCCCAGCGGTGAGTAACAATCAGCCCCAGCATTTT. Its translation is CASSSPAVSNNQPQHF.

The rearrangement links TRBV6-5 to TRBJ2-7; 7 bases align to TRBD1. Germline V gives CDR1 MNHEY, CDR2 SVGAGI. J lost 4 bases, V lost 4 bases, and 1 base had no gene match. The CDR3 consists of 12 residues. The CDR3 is CASSLQGYEQYF. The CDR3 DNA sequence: TGTGCCAGCAGTTTACAGGGGTACGAGCAGTACTTC.